A single sample gave rise to the 6 T cell receptor beta chains below, sequenced in a study of cytomegalovirus exposure and HLA in healthy donors. In the PCR, 60 Vbeta and 13 Jbeta primers were used. Profiled with immunoSEQ multiplex PCR; TCRdb holds only in-frame clones, not every one. The sample records roughly 110,000 clones, roughly 70% being singletons. The specimen sequenced was PBMCs. These TCRs come from a woman in her thirties or forties in good health and CMV-seropositive.

Only a few counts were recorded for this clone. At the DNA level, this CDR3 is encoded by other sequences in the same sample as well. The chain is built from TRBV5-1 and TRBJ2-5; 11 bases fit TRBD1. With 2 bases clipped from V and 5 bases from J, the junction kept 5 bases outside the gene matches. Germline CDR1 and CDR2: SGHRS and YFSETQ. The CDR3 contains 15 residues. CDR3 region: CASSLGQGAGETQYF. CDR3 coding DNA: TGCGCCAGCAGCTTAGGACAGGGGGCCGGCGAGACCCAGTACTTC.

The CDR3 loop is CASSPGLAWETQYF. Here the CDR3 DNA reads TGCGCCAGCAGCCCAGGACTAGCTTGGGAGACCCAGTACTTC. The chain joins TRBV5-1 to TRBJ2-5, with 8 bases lining up with TRBD2. The CDR3 runs 14 residues. Per the germline V gene, CDR1 is SGHRS and CDR2 is YFSETQ. Trimming removed 4 bases from V and 5 bases from J; junction bases left unmatched: 7.

The J gene is TRBJ1-1, the V gene TRBV6-5; no clear D gene. Germline V gives CDR1 MNHEY, CDR2 SVGAGI. The germline V and J ends were trimmed by 5 bases and 5 bases, with 12 bases remaining between them. The CDR3 spans 13 residues. CDR3 protein: CASSDPADTEAFF. The CDR3 coding sequence is TGTGCCAGCAGTGACCCGGCGGATACTGAAGCTTTCTTT.

The rearrangement links TRBV29-1 to TRBJ2-3; a possible D gene is TRBD2 (5 bases). Germline V gene lookup returns CDR1 SQVTM and CDR2 ANQGSEA. V lost 3 bases and J lost 1, with 8 bases in between. The CDR3 spans 13 residues. CDR3 coding DNA: TGCAGCGTTGACGTCGGGGGCACAGATACGCAGTATTTT. Amino acids: CSVDVGGTDTQYF.

The chain has TRBV10-3 and TRBJ1-1; TRBD1 matches at 7 bases. CDR3 length: 16 amino acids. Losses at the gene ends were 5 bases for V and 1 base for J; bases not matched to a gene: 10. Germline CDR1 ENHRY, CDR2 SYGVKD. CDR3 protein: CAISQGAGGGNTEAFF. CDR3 sequence (DNA): TGTGCCATCAGTCAAGGAGCAGGGGGAGGGAACACTGAAGCTTTCTTT.

V is TRBV27 and J is TRBJ2-7; possible D gene TRBD1, 6 bases. This CDR3 spans 16 amino acids. CDR1 MNHEY and CDR2 SMNVEV come from the germline V gene (reference sequence). The germline V and J ends were trimmed by 5 bases and 0 bases, with 17 bases remaining between them. CDR3 DNA: TGTGCCAGCAGTCTCTTCACAGGGTCTCGCTCCTACGAGCAGTACTTC. Translated: CASSLFTGSRSYEQYF.